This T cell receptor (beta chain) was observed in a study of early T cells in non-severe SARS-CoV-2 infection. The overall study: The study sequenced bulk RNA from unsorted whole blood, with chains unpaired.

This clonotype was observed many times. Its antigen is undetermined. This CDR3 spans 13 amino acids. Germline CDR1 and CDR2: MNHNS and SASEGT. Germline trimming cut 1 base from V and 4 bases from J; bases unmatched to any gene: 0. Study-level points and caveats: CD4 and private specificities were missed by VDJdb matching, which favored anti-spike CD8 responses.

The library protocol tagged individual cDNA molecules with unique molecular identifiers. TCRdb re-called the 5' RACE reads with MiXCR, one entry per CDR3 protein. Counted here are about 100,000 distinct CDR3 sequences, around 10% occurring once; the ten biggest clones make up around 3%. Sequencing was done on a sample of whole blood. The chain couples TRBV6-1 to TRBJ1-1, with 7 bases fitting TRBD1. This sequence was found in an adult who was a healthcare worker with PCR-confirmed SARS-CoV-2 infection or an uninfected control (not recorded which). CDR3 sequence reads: CASSEGQGTEAFF. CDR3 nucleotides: TGTGCCAGCAGTGAAGGACAGGGCACTGAAGCTTTCTTT.